This T cell receptor beta chain was identified during a study of blood T cell repertoires in COVID-19. Background on the study: COVID-19 samples collected from the United States, Italy and Spain covered acute and convalescent phases. T cells, B-cell-depleted T cells, or PBMCs supplied cDNA or gDNA.

The germline gives CDR1 SNHLY, CDR2 FYNNEI. The V gene end was trimmed by 6 bases and the J gene end by 9 bases; junction bases not matched to a gene: 11. The CDR3 has 14 residues. In the source study's methods: Amplified reference gene primers provided the basis for estimating nucleated cell counts. Using immunoSEQ multiplex PCR, the repertoire was profiled, and TCRdb retains in-frame clones only, with some absent. The V and J calls and clone size were taken over from that table, and D and trimming were inferred from the DNA. The top ten hold roughly 28% of the sample, which has tens of thousands of clones, approximately 80% seen once.

Material: peripheral blood. The TCR sequence derives from a man aged 65-85 years with acute or convalescent COVID-19. V and J are TRBV2 and TRBJ2-1, with TRBD1 identical over 7 bases. The CDR3 region is CASRVDREIGEQFF. CDR3 in DNA: TGTGCCAGCAGGGTCGACAGGGAAATAGGTGAGCAGTTCTTC. Drawing the rest from reference TRBV2 and TRBJ2-1, the complete variable domain is EPEVTQTPSHQVTQMGQEVILRCVPISNHLYFYWYRQILGQKVEFLVSFYNNEISEKSEIFDDQFSVERPDGSNFTLKIRSTKLEDSAMYFCASRVDREIGEQFFGPGTRLTVL.